Below, one T cell receptor (beta chain) is given with its context. Its antigen remains unknown. Unique molecular identifiers were used to barcode this TCRbeta library. A single record per CDR3 protein comes from TCRdb applying MiXCR to the PCR reads. The top ten hold 5% of the sample, which has around 800,000 distinct CDR3 sequences, 16% seen once. These data belong to a study of T-cell reconstitution after alpha-beta-depleted transplantation in children. The CDR3 sequence is 13 residues long. The ends were cut back, 7 bases at V and 3 bases at J, with 15 bases in the middle. Germline V lookup: CDR1 DFQATT, CDR2 SNEGSKA (reference sequence). Study-level points and caveats: A year post-transplant, T-cell counts and diversity derived mostly from newly produced T cells. Reportedly, only several hundred clones from non-depleted graft cells drove alpha-beta T-cell counts at about two months.

The sequence was obtained from a male patient between 10 and 17 years old who had a stem cell transplant for acute lymphoblastic leukemia, so the T cells may come from the graft donor. This specimen was PBMCs, mostly from graft donor cells, taken 360 days after TCRalphabeta/CD19-depleted stem cell transplant. The V and J genes are TRBV20-1 and TRBJ2-5; tentatively, D is TRBD2 (5 bases). The CDR3 nucleotides are TGCAGTGGGCGGGTCCGCGACGAAGAGACCCAGTACTTC. The encoded protein is CSGRVRDEETQYF.